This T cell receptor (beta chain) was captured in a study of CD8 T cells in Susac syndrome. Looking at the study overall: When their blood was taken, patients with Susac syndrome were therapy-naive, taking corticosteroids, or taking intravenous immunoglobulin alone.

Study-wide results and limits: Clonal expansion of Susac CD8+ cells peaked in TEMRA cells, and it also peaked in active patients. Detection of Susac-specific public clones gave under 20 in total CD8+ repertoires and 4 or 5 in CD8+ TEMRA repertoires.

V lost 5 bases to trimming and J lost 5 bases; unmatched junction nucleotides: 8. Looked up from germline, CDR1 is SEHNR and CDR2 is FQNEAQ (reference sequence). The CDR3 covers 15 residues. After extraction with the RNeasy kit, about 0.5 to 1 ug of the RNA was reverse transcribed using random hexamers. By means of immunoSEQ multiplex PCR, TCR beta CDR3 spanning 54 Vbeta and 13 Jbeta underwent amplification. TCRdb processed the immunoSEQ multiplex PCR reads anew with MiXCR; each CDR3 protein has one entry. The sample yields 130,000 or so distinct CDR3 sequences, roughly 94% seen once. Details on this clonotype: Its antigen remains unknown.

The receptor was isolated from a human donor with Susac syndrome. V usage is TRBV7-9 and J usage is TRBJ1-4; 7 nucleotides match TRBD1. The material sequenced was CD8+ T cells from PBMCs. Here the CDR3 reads CASSQGDSLNEKLFF. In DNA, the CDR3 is TGTGCCAGCAGCCAAGGGGACAGTTTAAATGAAAAACTGTTTTTT.